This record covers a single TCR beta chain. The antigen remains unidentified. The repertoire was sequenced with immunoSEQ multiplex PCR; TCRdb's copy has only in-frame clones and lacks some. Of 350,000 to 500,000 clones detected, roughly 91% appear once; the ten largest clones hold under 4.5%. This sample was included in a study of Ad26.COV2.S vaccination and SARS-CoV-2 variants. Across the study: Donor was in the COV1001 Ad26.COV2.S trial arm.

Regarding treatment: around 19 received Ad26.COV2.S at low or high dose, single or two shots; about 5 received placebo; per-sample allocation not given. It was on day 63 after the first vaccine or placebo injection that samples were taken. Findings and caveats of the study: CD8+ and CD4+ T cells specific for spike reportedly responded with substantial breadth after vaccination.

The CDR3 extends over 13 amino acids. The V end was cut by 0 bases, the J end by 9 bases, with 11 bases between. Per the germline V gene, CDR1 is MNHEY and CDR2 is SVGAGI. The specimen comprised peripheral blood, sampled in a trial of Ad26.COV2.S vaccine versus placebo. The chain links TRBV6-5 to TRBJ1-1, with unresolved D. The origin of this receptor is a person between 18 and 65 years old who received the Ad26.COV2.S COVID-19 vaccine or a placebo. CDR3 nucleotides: TGTGCCAGCAGTTACTCTGGGTGGAGTCAAGCTTTCTTT. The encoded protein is CASSYSGWSQAFF.